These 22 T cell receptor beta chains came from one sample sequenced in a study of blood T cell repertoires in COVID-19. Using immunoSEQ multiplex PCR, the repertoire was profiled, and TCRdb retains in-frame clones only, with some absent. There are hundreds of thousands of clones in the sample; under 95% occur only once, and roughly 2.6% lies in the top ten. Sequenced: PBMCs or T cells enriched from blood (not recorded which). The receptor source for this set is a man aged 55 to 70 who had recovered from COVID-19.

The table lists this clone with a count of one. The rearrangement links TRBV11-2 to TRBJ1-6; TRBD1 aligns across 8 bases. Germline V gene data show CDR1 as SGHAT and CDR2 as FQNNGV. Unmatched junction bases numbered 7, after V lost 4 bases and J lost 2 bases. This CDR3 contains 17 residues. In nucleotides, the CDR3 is TGTGCCAGCAGCTCTCACCCGGACAGGGCCTATAATTCACCCCTCCACTTT. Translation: CASSSHPDRAYNSPLHF. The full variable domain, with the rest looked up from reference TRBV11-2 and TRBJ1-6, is EAGVAQSPRYKIIEKRQSVAFWCNPISGHATLYWYQQILGQGPKLLIQFQNNGVVDDSQLPKDRFSAERLKGVDSTLKIQPAKLEDSAVYLCASSSHPDRAYNSPLHFGNGTRLTVT.

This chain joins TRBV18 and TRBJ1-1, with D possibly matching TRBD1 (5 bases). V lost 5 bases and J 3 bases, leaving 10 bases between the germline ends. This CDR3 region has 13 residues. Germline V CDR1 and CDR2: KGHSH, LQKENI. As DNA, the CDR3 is TGTGCCAGCTCAAGGGGCTTTGACACTGAAGCTTTCTTT. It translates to CASSRGFDTEAFF.

The CDR3 region has the DNA TGTGCCAGCAGCTTTGGGGGGGCGCCGGGAAACACCATATATTTT. Translation: CASSFGGAPGNTIYF. The chain employs TRBV5-4 and TRBJ1-3; maybe TRBD1 (6 bases). Between the trimmed V and J ends, which lost 2 bases and 4 bases, there was a span of 13 bases. The CDR3 has 15 amino acids. Looked up from germline, CDR1 is SGHNT and CDR2 is YYREEE (reference sequence).

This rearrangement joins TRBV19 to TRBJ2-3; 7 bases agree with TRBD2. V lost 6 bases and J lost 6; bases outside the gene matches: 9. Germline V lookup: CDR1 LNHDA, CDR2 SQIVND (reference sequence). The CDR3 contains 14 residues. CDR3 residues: CASRRTRNSDTQYF. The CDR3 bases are TGTGCCAGTAGACGGACTAGGAATTCTGATACGCAGTATTTT.

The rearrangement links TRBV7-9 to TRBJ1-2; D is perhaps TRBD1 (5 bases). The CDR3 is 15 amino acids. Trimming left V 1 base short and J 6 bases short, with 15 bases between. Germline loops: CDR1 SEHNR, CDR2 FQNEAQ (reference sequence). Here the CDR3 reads CASSLGEGARDGYTF. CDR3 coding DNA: TGTGCCAGCAGCTTAGGAGAAGGGGCAAGAGATGGCTACACCTTC.

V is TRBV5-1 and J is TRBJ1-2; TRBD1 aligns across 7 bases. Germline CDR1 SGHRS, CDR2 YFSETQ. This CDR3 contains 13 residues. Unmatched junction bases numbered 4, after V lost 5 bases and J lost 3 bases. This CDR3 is CASRTGTDYGYTF. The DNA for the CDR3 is TGCGCCAGCAGGACCGGGACAGACTATGGCTACACCTTC. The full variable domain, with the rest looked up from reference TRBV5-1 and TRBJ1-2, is KAGVTQTPRYLIKTRGQQVTLSCSPISGHRSVSWYQQTPGQGLQFLFEYFSETQRNKGNFPGRFSGRQFSNSRSEMNVSTLELGDSALYLCASRTGTDYGYTFGSGTRLTVV.

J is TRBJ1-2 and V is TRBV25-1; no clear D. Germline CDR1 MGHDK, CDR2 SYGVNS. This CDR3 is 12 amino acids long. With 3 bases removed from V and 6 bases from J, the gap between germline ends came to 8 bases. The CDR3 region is CASSDRRHGYTF. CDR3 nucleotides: TGTGCCAGCAGTGATCGGAGGCATGGCTACACCTTC.

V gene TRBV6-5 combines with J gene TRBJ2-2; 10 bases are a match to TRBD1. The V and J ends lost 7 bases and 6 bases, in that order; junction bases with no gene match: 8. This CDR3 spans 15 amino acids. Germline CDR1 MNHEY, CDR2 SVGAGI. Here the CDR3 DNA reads TGTGCCAGCATTCCGGGACAGGGGTTGGCCGGGGAGCTGTTTTTT. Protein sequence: CASIPGQGLAGELFF.

The DNA of the CDR3 is TGTGCCAGCAGCTTATTGGGGAGGGGGACTGGCTACACCTTC. Its translation is CASSLLGRGTGYTF. V usage is TRBV7-2 and J usage is TRBJ1-2; D might be TRBD1 (6 bases). CDR3 size: 14 residues. CDR1 and CDR2 from the germline V gene are SGHTA and FQGNSA. V was shortened by 2 bases and J by 7 bases, with 14 bases between the two germline ends.

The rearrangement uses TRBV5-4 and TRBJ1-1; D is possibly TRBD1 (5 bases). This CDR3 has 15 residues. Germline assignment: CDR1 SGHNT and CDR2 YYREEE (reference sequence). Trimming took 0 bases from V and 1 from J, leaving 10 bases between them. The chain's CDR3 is CASSLEGAKNTEAFF. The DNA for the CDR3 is TGTGCCAGCAGCTTGGAAGGGGCGAAGAACACTGAAGCTTTCTTT.

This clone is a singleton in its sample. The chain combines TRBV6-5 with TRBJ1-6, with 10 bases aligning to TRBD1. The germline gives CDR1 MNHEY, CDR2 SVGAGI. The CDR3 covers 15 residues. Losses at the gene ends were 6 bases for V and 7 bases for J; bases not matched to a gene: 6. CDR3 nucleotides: TGTGCCAGCAGGACAGGGGGCCCCCTGAATTCACCCCTCCACTTT. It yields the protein CASRTGGPLNSPLHF.

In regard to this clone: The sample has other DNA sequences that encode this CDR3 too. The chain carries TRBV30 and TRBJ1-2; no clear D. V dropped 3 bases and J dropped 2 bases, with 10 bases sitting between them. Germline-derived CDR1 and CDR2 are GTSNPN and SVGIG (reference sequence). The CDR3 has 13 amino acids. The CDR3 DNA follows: TGTGCCTGGAGCGTACAACCAAACTATGGCTACACCTTC. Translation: CAWSVQPNYGYTF.

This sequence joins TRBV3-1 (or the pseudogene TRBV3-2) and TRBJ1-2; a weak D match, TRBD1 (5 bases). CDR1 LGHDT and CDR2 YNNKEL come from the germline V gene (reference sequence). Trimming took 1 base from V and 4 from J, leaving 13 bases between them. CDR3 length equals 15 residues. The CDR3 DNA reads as TGTGCCAGCAGCCAAGGTCCAGGGTATGGCTATGGCTACACCTTC. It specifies CASSQGPGYGYGYTF.

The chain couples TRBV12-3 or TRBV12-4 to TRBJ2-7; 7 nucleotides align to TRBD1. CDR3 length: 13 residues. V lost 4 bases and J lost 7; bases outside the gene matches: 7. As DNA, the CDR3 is TGTGCCAGCAGTTGGACAGGTCGCCCGGAGCAGTACTTC. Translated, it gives CASSWTGRPEQYF.

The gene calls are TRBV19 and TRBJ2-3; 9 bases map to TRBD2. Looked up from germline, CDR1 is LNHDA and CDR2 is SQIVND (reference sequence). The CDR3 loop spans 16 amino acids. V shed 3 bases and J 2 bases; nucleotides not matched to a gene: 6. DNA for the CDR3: TGTGCCAGTAGTATGATGGCGGGGGGGAACACAGATACGCAGTATTTT. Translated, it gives CASSMMAGGNTDTQYF. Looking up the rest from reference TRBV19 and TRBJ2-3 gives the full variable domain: DGGITQSPKYLFRKEGQNVTLSCEQNLNHDAMYWYRQDPGQGLRLIYYSQIVNDFQKGDIAEGYSVSREKKESFPLTVTSAQKNPTAFYLCASSMMAGGNTDTQYFGPGTRLTVL.

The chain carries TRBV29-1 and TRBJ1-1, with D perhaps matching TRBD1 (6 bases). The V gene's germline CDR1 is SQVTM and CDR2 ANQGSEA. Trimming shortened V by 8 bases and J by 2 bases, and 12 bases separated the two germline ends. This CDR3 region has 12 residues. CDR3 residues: CSIVQGNTEAFF. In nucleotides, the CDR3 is TGCAGCATAGTACAGGGAAACACTGAAGCTTTCTTT.

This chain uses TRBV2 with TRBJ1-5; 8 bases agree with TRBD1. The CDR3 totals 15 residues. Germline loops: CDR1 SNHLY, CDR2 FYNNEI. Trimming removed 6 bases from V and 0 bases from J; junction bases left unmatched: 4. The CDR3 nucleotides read TGTGCCAGCAGCCCCAGGGGGCTTAGCAATCAGCCCCAGCATTTT. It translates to CASSPRGLSNQPQHF.

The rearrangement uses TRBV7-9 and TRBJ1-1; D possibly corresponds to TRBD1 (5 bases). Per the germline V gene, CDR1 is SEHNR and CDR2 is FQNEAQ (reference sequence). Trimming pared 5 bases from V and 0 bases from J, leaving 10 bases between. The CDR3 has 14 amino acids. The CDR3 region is CASSTQGMNTEAFF. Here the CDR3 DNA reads TGTGCCAGCAGCACGCAGGGTATGAACACTGAAGCTTTCTTT.

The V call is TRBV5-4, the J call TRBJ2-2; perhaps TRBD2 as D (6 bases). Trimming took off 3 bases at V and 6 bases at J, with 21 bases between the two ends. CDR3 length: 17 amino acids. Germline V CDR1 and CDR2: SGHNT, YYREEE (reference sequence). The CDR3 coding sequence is TGTGCCAGCAGCTCTCGTATGGTCGGGAGATTATCCGGGGAGCTGTTTTTT. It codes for CASSSRMVGRLSGELFF.

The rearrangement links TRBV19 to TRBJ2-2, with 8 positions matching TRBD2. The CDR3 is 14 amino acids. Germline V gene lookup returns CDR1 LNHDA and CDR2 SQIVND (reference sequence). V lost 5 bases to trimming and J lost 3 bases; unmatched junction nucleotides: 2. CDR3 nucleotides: TGTGCCAGTAGTCGGACTAGCTACACCGGGGAGCTGTTTTTT. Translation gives CASSRTSYTGELFF.

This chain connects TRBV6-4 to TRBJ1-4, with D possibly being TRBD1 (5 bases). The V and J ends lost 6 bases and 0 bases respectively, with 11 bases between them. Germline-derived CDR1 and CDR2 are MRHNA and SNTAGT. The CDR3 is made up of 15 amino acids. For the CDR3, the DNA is TGTGCCAGCAGAGAAACAGGAGCAACTAATGAAAAACTGTTTTTT. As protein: CASRETGATNEKLFF.

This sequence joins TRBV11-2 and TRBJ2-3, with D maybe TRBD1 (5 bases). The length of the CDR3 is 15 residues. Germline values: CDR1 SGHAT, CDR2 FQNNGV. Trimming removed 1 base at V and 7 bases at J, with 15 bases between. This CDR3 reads CASSLGQSQGHTQYF. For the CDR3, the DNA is TGTGCCAGCAGCTTAGGTCAATCCCAGGGCCATACGCAGTATTTT.